This is a list of T cell receptor beta chains from one sample in a study of Ad26.COV2.S vaccination and SARS-CoV-2 variants. This table comes from immunoSEQ multiplex PCR, and its TCRdb copy is limited to in-frame clones, with some not included. This repertoire shows about 350,000 clones, 92% found once; its top ten account for under 4%. This specimen consisted of peripheral blood, obtained after recovery from COVID-19. Receptors were obtained from a human donor who had recovered from COVID-19. The CDR3 runs from the conserved cysteine through the conserved F or W. The order of the fields is V gene, D gene, J gene, clone size, CDR3 protein, CDR3 DNA. A D gene is named only where the DNA matches it firmly. A clone size is listed for some rows: how often the clone was seen (once, few, many), or a class if it is expanded.

TRBV7-9	.	TRBJ2-7	.	CASSLRRGGQTYEQYF	TGTGCCAGCAGCTTAAGGCGAGGAGGCCAAACCTACGAGCAGTACTTC
TRBV7-2	.	TRBJ2-5	.	CASSQGRFQETQYF	TGTGCCAGCAGCCAGGGACGCTTCCAAGAGACCCAGTACTTC
TRBV29-1	.	TRBJ1-1	.	CSVDTGRFTEAFF	TGCAGCGTTGACACAGGGCGCTTCACTGAAGCTTTCTTT
TRBV28	.	TRBJ1-2	.	CASSYSGVGYGYTF	TGTGCCAGCAGTTATTCGGGTGTAGGCTATGGCTACACCTTC
TRBV6-5	TRBD1	TRBJ1-5	few	CASSYEGRTGDQPQHF	TGTGCCAGCAGTTATGAAGGGAGAACAGGGGATCAGCCCCAGCATTTT
TRBV2	.	TRBJ1-6	.	CASSELRNSPLHF	TGTGCCAGCAGTGAACTGAGGAATTCACCCCTCCACTTT
TRBV2	.	TRBJ1-2	.	CASSAGGNYGYTF	TGTGCCAGCAGTGCAGGAGGGAACTATGGCTACACCTTC
TRBV7-9	.	TRBJ1-2	.	CASSSGLGFGYGYTF	TGTGCCAGCAGCTCGGGGTTGGGGTTCGGCTATGGCTACACCTTC
TRBV3-1/TRBV3-2	.	TRBJ2-6	.	CASSLEGTGANVLTF	TGTGCCAGCAGCCTCGAGGGGACCGGGGCCAACGTCCTGACTTTC
TRBV2	.	TRBJ1-2	.	CASSGPIYGYTF	TGTGCCAGCAGTGGGCCTATCTATGGCTACACCTTC
TRBV13	.	TRBJ2-2	.	CASSPLRAGELFF	TGTGCCAGCAGCCCTTTGCGAGCCGGGGAGCTGTTTTTT
TRBV27	.	TRBJ2-2	.	CASSPRDISRDTGELFF	TGTGCCAGCAGTCCCCGGGACATCTCTCGGGACACCGGGGAGCTGTTTTTT
TRBV6-1	TRBD1	TRBJ1-1	.	CASSERSRGDTEAFF	TGTGCCAGCAGTGAACGCTCCAGGGGGGACACTGAAGCTTTCTTT
TRBV6-6	.	TRBJ1-2	.	CASSPGVHGYTF	TGTGCCAGCAGTCCGGGGGTTCATGGCTACACCTTC
TRBV19	.	TRBJ1-2	.	CASSIEKSYGYTF	TGTGCCAGTAGTATAGAGAAAAGCTATGGCTACACCTTC
TRBV24-1	.	TRBJ1-5	.	CATSDWGQNYSNQPQHF	TGTGCCACCAGTGATTGGGGACAAAACTATAGCAATCAGCCCCAGCATTTT
TRBV5-4	TRBD1	TRBJ2-2	.	CASSHPGTGSSGELFF	TGTGCCAGCAGTCACCCCGGGACAGGGTCGTCCGGGGAGCTGTTTTTT
TRBV5-1	.	TRBJ1-5	.	CASSLGTGNQPQHF	TGCGCCAGCAGCTTGGGGACAGGCAATCAGCCCCAGCATTTT
TRBV4-1	.	TRBJ2-1	.	CASSHEQGGNEQFF	TGCGCCAGCAGCCATGAGCAGGGTGGCAATGAGCAGTTCTTC
TRBV9	.	TRBJ2-1	once	CASRGYNEQFF	TGTGCCAGCAGAGGGTACAATGAGCAGTTCTTC
TRBV5-1	.	TRBJ1-2	.	CASSASGNYGYTF	TGCGCCAGCAGCGCCTCAGGGAACTATGGCTACACCTTC
TRBV18	.	TRBJ1-5	once	CASSPQGNSNQPQHF	TGTGCCAGCTCACCCCAGGGAAATAGCAATCAGCCCCAGCATTTT
TRBV27	.	TRBJ2-7	.	CASRQRGRQQYF	TGTGCCAGCAGGCAAAGGGGACGGCAGCAGTACTTC
TRBV19	.	TRBJ2-4	.	CASSINPGGSAKNIQYF	TGTGCCAGTAGTATTAACCCAGGGGGGTCAGCCAAAAACATTCAGTACTTC
TRBV14	.	TRBJ1-3	few	CASSQVNTIYF	TGTGCCAGCAGCCAAGTAAACACCATATATTTT
TRBV6-5	.	TRBJ2-2	.	CASSYDGFGELFF	TGTGCCAGCAGTTACGACGGGTTCGGGGAGCTGTTTTTT
TRBV5-1	.	TRBJ1-2	.	CASSLGTLSFYGYTF	TGCGCCAGCAGCTTGGGGACATTATCCTTCTATGGCTACACCTTC
TRBV5-1	.	TRBJ2-2	.	CASIPGESNTGELFF	TGCGCCAGCATCCCGGGGGAATCGAACACCGGGGAGCTGTTTTTT
TRBV6-6	.	TRBJ1-3	.	CASRTNSGNTIYF	TGTGCCAGCAGAACAAACTCTGGAAACACCATATATTTT
TRBV7-9	.	TRBJ1-2	.	CASSLAGVSYYGYTF	TGTGCCAGCAGCTTAGCGGGGGTCTCCTACTATGGCTACACCTTC
TRBV18	.	TRBJ1-1	.	CASSRGRGGDTEAFF	TGTGCCAGCTCACGGGGAAGGGGAGGGGACACTGAAGCTTTCTTT
TRBV29-1	.	TRBJ2-7	.	CSATGVGAYEQYF	TGCAGCGCCACGGGCGTCGGCGCCTACGAGCAGTACTTC
TRBV20-1	TRBD1	TRBJ2-6	.	CSASQGARGANVLTF	TGCAGTGCTAGTCAGGGGGCGAGAGGGGCCAACGTCCTGACTTTC
TRBV5-1	.	TRBJ1-1	once	CASSFAGGGTEAFF	TGCGCCAGCAGCTTCGCGGGCGGAGGAACTGAAGCTTTCTTT
TRBV6-5	TRBD1	TRBJ2-1	once	CASSQPGQGAREQFF	TGTGCCAGCAGTCAACCGGGACAGGGGGCTAGGGAGCAGTTCTTC
TRBV23-1	TRBD1	TRBJ1-5	.	CASSRTRWHPDPDRGVSNQPQHF	TGCGCCAGCAGCCGCACCCGCTGGCATCCCGACCCCGACAGGGGGGTTAGCAATCAGCCCCAGCATTTT
TRBV4-1	.	TRBJ1-2	.	CASSQDQLDSYGYTF	TGCGCCAGCAGCCAAGATCAGCTGGATAGCTATGGCTACACCTTC
TRBV6-5	TRBD1	TRBJ1-5	.	CASTRTQGAQGPQHF	TGTGCCAGCACTCGAACTCAGGGGGCCCAAGGGCCCCAGCATTTT
TRBV5-1	.	TRBJ2-3	.	CASSKGDASTDTQYF	TGCGCCAGCAGTAAGGGCGACGCTAGCACAGATACGCAGTATTTT
TRBV5-4	TRBD1	TRBJ1-5	.	CAGHDRGSNQPQHF	TGTGCCGGACACGACAGGGGGAGCAATCAGCCCCAGCATTTT
TRBV7-6	.	TRBJ2-2	.	CASSLRLESGELFF	TGTGCCAGCAGCTTGCGGCTAGAATCCGGGGAGCTGTTTTTT
TRBV7-2	.	TRBJ1-5	.	CASSLEGKGGQPQHF	TGTGCCAGCAGCTTAGAAGGGAAAGGAGGCCAGCCCCAGCATTTT
TRBV4-3	.	TRBJ1-4	.	CASSQGRTATNEKLFF	TGCGCCAGCAGCCAAGGCCGGACCGCAACTAATGAAAAACTGTTTTTT
TRBV7-9	.	TRBJ1-1	.	CASSLNPPGTEAFF	TGTGCCAGCAGCTTAAATCCTCCGGGGACTGAAGCTTTCTTT
TRBV9	.	TRBJ2-3	.	CASSVEGKNTDTQYF	TGTGCCAGCAGCGTAGAGGGTAAAAATACAGATACGCAGTATTTT
TRBV6-5	.	TRBJ2-1	once	CASRQGRDEQFF	TGTGCCAGCAGACAGGGGAGGGATGAGCAGTTCTTC
TRBV6-6	.	TRBJ2-7	.	CASSHPGTASYEQYF	TGTGCCAGCAGCCATCCCGGGACTGCCTCCTACGAGCAGTACTTC